One T cell receptor beta chain is described in this entry. No antigen is known for it. Use of 60 Vbeta and 13 Jbeta primers characterized the PCR. Method: immunoSEQ multiplex PCR; TCRdb's copy keeps in-frame clones and lacks some. The sample shows around 120,000 clones, about 80% of them seen only once. In nominal health when sampled, donors likely had unrecorded immune exposures nonetheless. This entry is derived from a study of cytomegalovirus exposure and HLA in healthy donors. Study-wide results and caveats: There were some V segments, including TRBV6-2 and TRBV6-3, excluded as indistinguishable. A previous analysis found most TCR beta V segments productive roughly 87% or roughly 30% of the time.

CDR3 length: 13 amino acids. Germline CDR1 is MNHEY and CDR2 is SVGAGI. V was shortened by 5 bases and J by 8 bases, with 15 bases between the two germline ends. The chain couples TRBV6-5 to TRBJ1-2; the D gene is possibly TRBD1 (5 bases). The sequence derives from a female donor in good health and CMV-seropositive. The sequenced sample consisted of PBMCs. The CDR3 bases are TGTGCCAGCAGTCCTGGGTCAGGGCGAGGCTACACCTTC. Residues: CASSPGSGRGYTF.